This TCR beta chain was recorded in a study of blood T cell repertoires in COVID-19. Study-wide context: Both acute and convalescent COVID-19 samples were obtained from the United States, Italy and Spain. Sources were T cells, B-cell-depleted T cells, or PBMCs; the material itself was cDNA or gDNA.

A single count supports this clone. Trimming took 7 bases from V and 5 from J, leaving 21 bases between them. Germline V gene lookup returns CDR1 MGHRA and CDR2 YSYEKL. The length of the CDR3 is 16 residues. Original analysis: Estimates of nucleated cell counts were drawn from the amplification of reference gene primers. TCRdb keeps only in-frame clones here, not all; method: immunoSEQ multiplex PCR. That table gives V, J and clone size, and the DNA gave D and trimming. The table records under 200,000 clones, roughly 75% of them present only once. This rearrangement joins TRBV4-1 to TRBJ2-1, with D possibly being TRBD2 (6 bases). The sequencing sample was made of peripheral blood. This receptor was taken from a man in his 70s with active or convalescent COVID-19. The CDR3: CASTRSGTGSDNEQFF. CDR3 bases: TGCGCCAGCACCCGCTCCGGGACTGGGTCTGACAATGAGCAGTTCTTC.